The rows below give T cell receptor beta chains drawn from one sample of a study of blood T cell repertoires in COVID-19. Libraries were prepared by immunoSEQ multiplex PCR; TCRdb keeps only in-frame clonotypes and omits some of them. The profile shows fewer than 100,000 clones, 75% to 95% of them singletons. The specimen sequenced was peripheral blood. The receptors shown here come from a woman of 80 years or more with acute or convalescent COVID-19. Both conserved end residues are part of each CDR3. The order of the fields is V gene, J gene, D gene, CDR3 protein. D genes are given only for firm matches.

>TRBV5-1|TRBJ2-3|-
CASSLGAGGTDTQYF
>TRBV3-1/TRBV3-2|TRBJ2-5|TRBD2
CASSQDPRTSGRTLETQYF
>TRBV27|TRBJ2-1|TRBD2
CASSKRLALTPRDEQFF
>TRBV7-2|TRBJ1-1|TRBD1
CASSLDRSRLAFF
>TRBV3-1/TRBV3-2|TRBJ1-4|-
CATKPPGGGEKLFF
>TRBV28|TRBJ1-3|-
CASSELKNTIYF
>TRBV3-1/TRBV3-2|TRBJ1-1|-
CASSQARRQTFF
>TRBV28|TRBJ1-2|-
CASNSPWGGVSYGYTF
>TRBV5-1|TRBJ1-6|TRBD1
CASSLRTGNYPYNSPLHF
>TRBV9|TRBJ2-3|-
CASSVGGLRTDTQYF
>TRBV2|TRBJ2-5|-
CASQGGLRETQYF
>TRBV19|TRBJ1-2|-
CASSSPTGTTTGGLYGYTF
>TRBV6-5|TRBJ1-6|-
CASRSGGLQSPLHF
>TRBV6-6|TRBJ1-1|-
CASSYFSQGKAFF
>TRBV4-1|TRBJ2-3|TRBD1
CASSQEVSGQGKGTQYF
>TRBV18|TRBJ1-2|TRBD1
CASSRERPGQGFYGYTF
>TRBV7-2|TRBJ2-3|-
CASSSAGGTTDTQYF
>TRBV5-1|TRBJ1-1|-
CASSVFQGNTEAFF
>TRBV7-2|TRBJ1-1|-
CASSTPQGTEAFF
>TRBV7-9|TRBJ2-7|TRBD1
CASSLEGQGDEQYF
>TRBV20-1|TRBJ2-2|-
CSASFRGGAGELFF
>TRBV5-8|TRBJ2-3|TRBD2
CASSRLAGGTTDTQYF
>TRBV3-1/TRBV3-2|TRBJ2-7|TRBD1
CASSQIGQGGKQYF
>TRBV7-8|TRBJ2-1|TRBD2
CASSLLAGGASNEQFF
>TRBV6-2/TRBV6-3|TRBJ2-1|-
CASSYSLGALPKQFF
>TRBV18|TRBJ2-3|-
CASSPTGETETDTQYF
>TRBV2|TRBJ1-5|TRBD1
CASSEGTGSWRAQHF
>TRBV5-4|TRBJ2-7|-
CASSPGTLEQYF
>TRBV21-1|TRBJ1-5|-
CASRGTGDNQPQHF
>TRBV15|TRBJ1-2|TRBD1
CATSREQGDYGYTF
>TRBV7-3|TRBJ2-1|-
CASSASFIHEQFF
>TRBV3-1/TRBV3-2|TRBJ2-3|-
CASSQAGNTQYF
>TRBV12-5|TRBJ2-1|TRBD2
CASGFFPSGARAYNEQFF
>TRBV19|TRBJ2-7|-
CASSIYPGLNEQYF
>TRBV7-2|TRBJ2-5|TRBD2
CASSLLQRGAPSQETQYF